These T cell receptor beta chains were read from a single sample in a study of cytotoxic CD8 clonotypes in ibrutinib-treated CLL. Sequencing used immunoSEQ multiplex PCR; TCRdb keeps in-frame clones, though not all of them. This table holds more than 200,000 clones, 60% to 75% found once. This specimen was PBMCs, taken after 24 months of ibrutinib treatment. The source of these receptors is a human donor with chronic lymphocytic leukemia. Each CDR3 is given with its conserved first and last residue. A D gene is named only where the DNA matches it firmly. Clone size appears in some rows only: once, few, many, or a class for an expanded clone.

clone size | J gene | V gene | D gene | CDR3 DNA | CDR3 protein
. | TRBJ2-3 | TRBV7-6 | . | TGTGCCAGCAGCGAGAGGATTACTAGCACAGATACGCAGTATTTT | CASSERITSTDTQYF
. | TRBJ2-3 | TRBV6-5 | TRBD1 | TGTGCCAGCAGTCCACAGGGGAGACCAGATACGCAGTATTTT | CASSPQGRPDTQYF
. | TRBJ2-7 | TRBV19 | TRBD1 | TGTGCCAGTAGTATAGTAGCCTGGACAGGGGAGATCTCCGAGCAGTACTTC | CASSIVAWTGEISEQYF
. | TRBJ2-5 | TRBV30 | TRBD2 | TGTGCCTGGAGGGGGACTAGCGGGAGCATCTCCGCAGAGACCCAGTACTTC | CAWRGTSGSISAETQYF
. | TRBJ2-7 | TRBV29-1 | TRBD2 | TGCAGCGTTGGGCTCAAACTAGCGGGAGACTACGAGCAGTACTTC | CSVGLKLAGDYEQYF
once | TRBJ2-3 | TRBV7-3 | . | TGTGCCAGCAGCTTAATTGGCTCCAGCACAGATACGCAGTATTTT | CASSLIGSSTDTQYF
. | TRBJ2-5 | TRBV6-5 | . | TGTGCCAGCAGCCCGGACTATAACCAAGAGACCCAGTACTTC | CASSPDYNQETQYF
. | TRBJ2-1 | TRBV5-4 | . | TGTGCCAGCAGCTCTACAGGGTTATCCTACAATGAGCAGTTCTTC | CASSSTGLSYNEQFF
few | TRBJ1-1 | TRBV7-3 | . | TGTGCCAGCAGCCAAACAGGTAACACTGAAGCTTTCTTT | CASSQTGNTEAFF
few | TRBJ1-2 | TRBV9 | . | TGTGCCAGCAGCGGTGGAGGCTACACCTTC | CASSGGGYTF
. | TRBJ2-7 | TRBV30 | TRBD1 | TGTGCCTGGACTCTCGGGACAGGGGCCTACGAGCAGTACTTC | CAWTLGTGAYEQYF
. | TRBJ2-5 | TRBV5-1 | . | TGCGCCAGCAGCCCGGACCACAGCCTCCAAGAGACCCAGTACTTC | CASSPDHSLQETQYF
. | TRBJ1-3 | TRBV28 | . | TGTGCCAGCAGTCCGCCGATTGGAACTGGAAACACCATATATTTT | CASSPPIGTGNTIYF
. | TRBJ1-5 | TRBV21-1 | . | TGTGCCAGCAGCTGCGGACAGGTCCAATCGCCCCAGCATTTT | CASSCGQVQSPQHF
. | TRBJ2-1 | TRBV5-1 | TRBD2 | TGCGCCAGCAGCTTGGATCTAGCGGGAGCCTACAATGAGCAGTTCTTC | CASSLDLAGAYNEQFF
few | TRBJ1-2 | TRBV27 | . | TGTGCCAGCAGTTTAGTGGCGGACTATGGCTACACCTTC | CASSLVADYGYTF
. | TRBJ2-3 | TRBV28 | . | TGTGCCAGCAGTTCGGGGGCGGGGGATACGCAGTATTTT | CASSSGAGDTQYF
. | TRBJ1-1 | TRBV14 | . | TGTGCCAGCAGCCACCTGACAGGCATGAACACTGAAGCTTTCTTT | CASSHLTGMNTEAFF
. | TRBJ1-2 | TRBV6-5 | . | TGTGCCAGCAGTTACTCATACCGGGACAACTATGGCTACACCTTC | CASSYSYRDNYGYTF
. | TRBJ2-7 | TRBV18 | TRBD1 | TGTGCCAGCTCACAAACGACAGGGGGCGGGGACGAGCAGTACTTC | CASSQTTGGGDEQYF
few | TRBJ2-5 | TRBV27 | TRBD2 | TGTGCCAGCAGTTTGCAGCGGGAAGACCTCCGGGGGACCCAGTACTTC | CASSLQREDLRGTQYF
. | TRBJ1-5 | TRBV11-2 | . | TGTGCCAGCACCACAGGGAGTCCTTATCAGCCCCAGCATTTT | CASTTGSPYQPQHF
few | TRBJ2-7 | TRBV6-5 | . | TGTGCCAGCAAACCGGCAGGGTCCCACGAGCAGTACTTC | CASKPAGSHEQYF
once | TRBJ2-5 | TRBV14 | . | TGTGCCAGCAGCCCCCGACGGGGGCGGGATATGGAGACCCAGTACTTC | CASSPRRGRDMETQYF